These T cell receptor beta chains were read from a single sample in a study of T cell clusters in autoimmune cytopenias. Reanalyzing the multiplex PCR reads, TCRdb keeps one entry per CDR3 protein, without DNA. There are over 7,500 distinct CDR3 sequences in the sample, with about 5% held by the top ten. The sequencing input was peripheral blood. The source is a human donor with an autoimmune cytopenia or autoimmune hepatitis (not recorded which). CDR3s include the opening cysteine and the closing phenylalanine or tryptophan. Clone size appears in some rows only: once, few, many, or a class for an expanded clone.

CASSLSSPAGTSGYNEQFF | medium-sized | TRBJ2-1 | TRBV27
CASSLAGEPRQPQHF | . | TRBJ1-5 | TRBV27
CASSPHRANQPQHF | medium-sized | TRBJ1-5 | TRBV27
CASSYEQGLEAFF | . | TRBJ1-1 | TRBV7-6
CSVERADEQFF | medium-sized | TRBJ2-1 | TRBV29-1
CASRAGVGSGNTIYF | medium-sized | TRBJ1-3 | TRBV6-6
CSVGLALAKNIQYF | medium-sized | TRBJ2-4 | TRBV29-1
CASSHDRRRYEQYF | . | TRBJ2-7 | TRBV12-3/TRBV12-4
CAWRPGGNTGNTIYF | . | TRBJ1-3 | TRBV30
CAWSVGDQSTQYF | medium-sized | TRBJ2-3 | TRBV30
CASSFSASGGNSNEQFF | medium-sized | TRBJ2-1 | TRBV5-6
CASSRNSQGYEQYF | . | TRBJ2-7 | TRBV12-3/TRBV12-4
CASSLGALASTEAFF | . | TRBJ1-1 | TRBV5-5
CASSDTSNWSLEQYF | medium-sized | TRBJ2-7 | TRBV6-6
CAWSVLGLTNQPQHF | . | TRBJ1-5 | TRBV30
CASSPQTGSYEQYF | . | TRBJ2-7 | TRBV6-5
CASSPSGKYNEQFF | medium-sized | TRBJ2-1 | TRBV27
CSVVLRRGANNEQFF | medium-sized | TRBJ2-1 | TRBV29-1
CASSLRTVVYSTDTQYF | . | TRBJ2-3 | TRBV5-6
CASSLLAGGTDTQYF | . | TRBJ2-3 | TRBV11-2
CASSIGGQGNQPQHF | medium-sized | TRBJ1-5 | TRBV19
CASSPQLGLAGPSEQFF | medium-sized | TRBJ2-1 | TRBV18
CASSPPGGSSTDTQYF | medium-sized | TRBJ2-3 | TRBV18
CASSSTSGRAAGELFF | medium-sized | TRBJ2-2 | TRBV7-9
CASSLEPGLDEQYF | medium-sized | TRBJ2-7 | TRBV5-6
CATSRDGDIEAFF | . | TRBJ1-1 | TRBV15
CASSLKRGMNTEAFF | . | TRBJ1-1 | TRBV27
CASSWDPSSGNTIYF | . | TRBJ1-3 | TRBV6-2/TRBV6-3
CASSYSARNGYTF | . | TRBJ1-2 | TRBV6-5
CSARGHYGYTF | medium-sized | TRBJ1-2 | TRBV20-1
CASTHPGGGEDTQYF | . | TRBJ2-3 | TRBV19
CASSPPLGQGRHEKLFF | . | TRBJ1-4 | TRBV28
CATSDPIGTGTQETQYF | . | TRBJ2-5 | TRBV24-1
CASSMTGGLWTFF | medium-sized | TRBJ1-1 | TRBV19
CAWRTGTEAFF | medium-sized | TRBJ1-1 | TRBV30
CASSSGAGGSAGELFF | medium-sized | TRBJ2-2 | TRBV6-5
CATTGVSGNTIYF | . | TRBJ1-3 | TRBV24-1
CASSSPARAPREQYF | . | TRBJ2-5 | TRBV18
CASSLTSGGTSYEQYF | . | TRBJ2-7 | TRBV7-6
CASSRGQHSSPLHF | medium-sized | TRBJ1-6 | TRBV27
CASSPSGQGTDTQYF | medium-sized | TRBJ2-3 | TRBV18
CASSPLGERGLVEQYF | . | TRBJ2-7 | TRBV6-2/TRBV6-3
CASSSQGAGNEKLFF | medium-sized | TRBJ1-4 | TRBV6-5
CASSPYRDRGYEQYF | . | TRBJ2-7 | TRBV18
CASRSGGASDTQYF | medium-sized | TRBJ2-3 | TRBV6-5
CASSGTVYGYTF | . | TRBJ1-2 | TRBV6-1
CSAFLAGGPNEQFF | . | TRBJ2-1 | TRBV20-1
CASSPRTGADTEAFF | . | TRBJ1-1 | TRBV18
CASSSGTAGNTIYF | medium-sized | TRBJ1-3 | TRBV6-5
CASSDTGLETQYF | . | TRBJ2-5 | TRBV18
CAIKGRDSYEQYF | . | TRBJ2-7 | TRBV6-5
CSVRAGTTDTQYF | medium-sized | TRBJ2-3 | TRBV29-1
CATSDSSGRSSYNEQFF | . | TRBJ2-1 | TRBV27
CASSESKGGNNSPLHF | . | TRBJ1-6 | TRBV27
CASSFFGAYEQYF | . | TRBJ2-7 | TRBV5-5